This T cell receptor beta chain was found in a study of vaccination effects on CD4 cells after COVID-19. This clone occurred once. Antigen unknown. General study findings and limits: Healthy vaccine recipients' vaccine-induced clones were almost all SARS-CoV-2 mono-reactive. Few convalescent patients, and no early post-infection timepoints, were available to the study.

Sequenced by immunoSEQ multiplex PCR; TCRdb stores in-frame clones only, minus some. In the table there are roughly 46,000 clones, about four fifths of which are singletons. Peptide-pool stimulation followed by sequencing identified expanded antigen-specific CD4+ clonotypes in the ViraFEST assay. Following 10 days of culture, CD4+ T cells were isolated. It was two doses of either the BNT162b2 or mRNA-1273 vaccine that participants received. Approximately 2 million PBMC were placed in each well, which was supplemented with approximately 9.7 IU/ml IL-2 and about 10 ug/ml peptides. Half-medium replacement with IL-2 medium occurred on days 3 and 7. This CDR3 has 13 residues. CDR1 and CDR2 from the germline V gene are SGHVS and FQNEAQ. The V end lost 2 bases, the J end lost 7 bases, and 8 bases lay between the germline ends.

The chain couples TRBV7-8 to TRBJ1-4, with unresolved D. This material consisted of CD4+ T cells from PBMCs cultured with HCoV-OC43 spike peptides, taken after COVID-19 vaccination. Subset described: HCoV-OC43 spike overlapping peptide pool stimulation. The receptor was isolated from a human donor who received a COVID-19 vaccine. The CDR3 sequence: CASSLKTPEKLFF. DNA of the CDR3: TGTGCCAGCAGCTTAAAGACCCCTGAAAAACTGTTTTTT.